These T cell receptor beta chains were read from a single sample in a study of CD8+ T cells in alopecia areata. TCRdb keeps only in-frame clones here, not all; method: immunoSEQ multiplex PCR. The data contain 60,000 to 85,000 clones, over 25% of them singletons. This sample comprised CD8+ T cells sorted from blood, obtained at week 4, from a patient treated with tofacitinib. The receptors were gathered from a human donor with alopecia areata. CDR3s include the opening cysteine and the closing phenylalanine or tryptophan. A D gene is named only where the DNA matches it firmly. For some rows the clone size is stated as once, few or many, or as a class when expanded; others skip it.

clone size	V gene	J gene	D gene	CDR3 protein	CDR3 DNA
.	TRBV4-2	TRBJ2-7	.	CASSLATIYEQYF	TGTGCCAGCAGCTTAGCAACAATCTACGAGCAGTACTTC
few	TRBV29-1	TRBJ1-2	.	CSAPDGPSGYTF	TGCAGCGCCCCGGATGGTCCATCAGGCTACACCTTC
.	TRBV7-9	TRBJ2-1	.	CASFAEYNEQFF	TGTGCCAGCTTCGCCGAGTACAATGAGCAGTTCTTC
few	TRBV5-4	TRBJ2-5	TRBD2	CASSLVLAGVGEAQYF	TGTGCCAGCAGCTTGGTCCTAGCGGGAGTGGGGGAGGCCCAGTACTTC
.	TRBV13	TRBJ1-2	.	CASSARVRAGYTF	TGTGCCAGCAGCGCACGTGTAAGGGCTGGCTACACCTTC
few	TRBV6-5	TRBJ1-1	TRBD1	CASSWTGGTEAFF	TGTGCCAGCAGTTGGACAGGGGGTACTGAAGCTTTCTTT
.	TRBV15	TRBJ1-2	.	CATSRERGYGYTF	TGTGCCACCAGCAGAGAAAGGGGCTATGGCTACACCTTC
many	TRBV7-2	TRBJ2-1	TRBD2	CASSQGLAPYNEQFF	TGCGCCAGCAGCCAAGGACTAGCCCCCTACAATGAGCAGTTCTTC
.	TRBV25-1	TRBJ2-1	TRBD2	CASSPFIPGLEEQFF	TGTGCCAGCAGCCCATTCATACCGGGACTAGAGGAGCAGTTCTTC
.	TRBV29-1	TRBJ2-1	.	CSVEPIYNEQFF	TGCAGCGTTGAGCCCATTTACAATGAGCAGTTCTTC
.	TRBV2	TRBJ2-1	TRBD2	CASSEAGGSYNEQFF	TGTGCCAGCAGTGAGGCGGGGGGCTCCTACAATGAGCAGTTCTTC
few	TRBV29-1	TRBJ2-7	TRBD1	CSVEEGQSYEQYF	TGCAGCGTTGAAGAGGGACAGAGCTACGAGCAGTACTTC
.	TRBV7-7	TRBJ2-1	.	CASSQGLGSNNNEQFF	TGTGCTAGCAGCCAGGGACTGGGGTCCAACAACAATGAGCAGTTCTTC
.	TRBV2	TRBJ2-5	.	CASISTGVATQYF	TGTGCCAGCATCTCGACTGGCGTCGCGACCCAGTACTTC
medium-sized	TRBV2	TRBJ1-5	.	CASSEEGMQPQHF	TGTGCCAGCAGTGAAGAGGGGATGCAGCCCCAGCATTTT
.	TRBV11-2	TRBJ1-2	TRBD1	CASSSSTGYHGYTF	TGTGCCAGCAGCTCATCGACAGGGTACCATGGCTACACCTTC
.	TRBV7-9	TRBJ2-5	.	CASSLIEGVEGQETQYF	TGTGCCAGCAGCTTAATAGAAGGGGTCGAGGGACAAGAGACCCAGTACTTC
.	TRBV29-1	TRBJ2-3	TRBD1	CSVVRGRITDTQYF	TGCAGCGTTGTTAGGGGGCGCATAACAGATACGCAGTATTTT
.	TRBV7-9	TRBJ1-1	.	CASSRGGTEAFF	TGTGCCAGCAGCCGTGGGGGTACCGAAGCTTTCTTT
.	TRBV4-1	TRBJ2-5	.	CASSLTRVYQETQYF	TGCGCCAGCAGCCTAACCCGGGTCTACCAAGAGACCCAGTACTTC
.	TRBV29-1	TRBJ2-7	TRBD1	CSVHGTGAAYEQYF	TGCAGCGTCCACGGGACAGGGGCTGCCTACGAGCAGTACTTC
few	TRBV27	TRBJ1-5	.	CASSFRDQPQHF	TGTGCCAGCAGTTTCAGGGACCAGCCCCAGCATTTT
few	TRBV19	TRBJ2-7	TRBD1	CASAAGTGGSGPSYEQYF	TGTGCCAGTGCAGCCGGGACAGGGGGAAGCGGCCCCTCCTACGAGCAGTACTTC
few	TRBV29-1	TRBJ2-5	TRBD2	CSAVPLAGAETQYF	TGCAGCGCTGTCCCCCTAGCGGGAGCGGAGACCCAGTACTTC
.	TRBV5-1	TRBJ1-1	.	CASSQNRANTEAFF	TGCGCCAGCAGCCAGAACAGGGCGAACACTGAAGCTTTCTTT
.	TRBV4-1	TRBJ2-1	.	CASSQGRGNEQFF	TGCGCCAGCAGCCAAGGCCGGGGGAATGAGCAGTTCTTC
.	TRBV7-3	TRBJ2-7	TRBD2	CASSLAAGATYEQYF	TGTGCCAGCAGCTTAGCGGCGGGAGCGACCTACGAGCAGTACTTC
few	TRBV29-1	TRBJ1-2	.	CSVELGTAGNGYTF	TGCAGCGTTGAGTTGGGGACGGCGGGCAATGGCTACACCTTC
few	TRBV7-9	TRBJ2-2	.	CASSSTASTGELFF	TGTGCCAGCAGCTCGACAGCGAGCACCGGGGAGCTGTTTTTT
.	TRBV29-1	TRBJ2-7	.	CSGADSYEQYF	TGCAGCGGGGCAGACAGCTACGAGCAGTACTTC
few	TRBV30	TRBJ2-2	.	CAWIRRGLTGELFF	TGTGCCTGGATCCGCAGGGGATTGACCGGGGAGCTGTTTTTT
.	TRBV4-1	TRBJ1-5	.	CASSQVAGDQPQHF	TGCGCCAGCAGCCAAGTGGCGGGGGATCAGCCCCAGCATTTT
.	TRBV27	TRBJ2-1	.	CASSFSIVPSYNEQFF	TGTGCCAGCAGTTTCTCTATAGTCCCTAGTTACAATGAGCAGTTCTTC
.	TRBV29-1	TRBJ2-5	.	CSVSWRRVETQYF	TGCAGCGTATCGTGGCGCAGGGTAGAGACCCAGTACTTC
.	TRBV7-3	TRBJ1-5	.	CASSLHQPQHF	TGTGCCAGCAGCCTGCATCAGCCCCAGCATTTT
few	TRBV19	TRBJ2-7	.	CASSAGYPSSYEQYF	TGTGCCAGTAGTGCGGGTTACCCGAGCTCCTACGAGCAGTACTTC
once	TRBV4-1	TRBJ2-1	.	CASSQSGNEQFF	TGCGCCAGCAGCCAGTCAGGGAATGAGCAGTTCTTC
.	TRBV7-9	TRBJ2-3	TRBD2	CASSQDWSGSADTQYF	TGTGCCAGCAGCCAAGATTGGAGCGGGAGTGCAGATACGCAGTATTTT
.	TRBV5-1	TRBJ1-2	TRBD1	CASSLTGTDNYGYTF	TGCGCCAGCAGCTTGACTGGGACAGATAACTATGGCTACACCTTC
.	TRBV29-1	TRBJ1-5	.	CSVRQLPPQHF	TGCAGCGTCAGACAGTTACCGCCCCAGCATTTT
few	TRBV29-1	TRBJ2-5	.	CSVEDRTSQETQYF	TGCAGCGTTGAAGATCGTACAAGCCAAGAGACCCAGTACTTC
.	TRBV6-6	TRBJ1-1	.	CASSYSGSEAFF	TGTGCCAGCAGTTACTCGGGCAGTGAAGCTTTCTTT
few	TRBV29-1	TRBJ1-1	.	CSVGTDPTEAFF	TGCAGCGTTGGGACAGATCCCACTGAAGCTTTCTTT
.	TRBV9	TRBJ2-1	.	CASSAHRAEQFF	TGTGCCAGCAGCGCACACAGGGCTGAGCAGTTCTTC
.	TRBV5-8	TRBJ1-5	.	CASSLAGAGYQPQHF	TGTGCCAGCAGCTTGGCCGGGGCGGGCTATCAGCCCCAGCATTTT
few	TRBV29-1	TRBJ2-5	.	CSVLESETQYF	TGCAGCGTTTTGGAAAGTGAGACCCAGTACTTC
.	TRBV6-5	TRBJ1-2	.	CASSYSRGSWYGYTF	TGTGCCAGCAGTTACTCGAGGGGGTCATGGTATGGCTACACCTTC
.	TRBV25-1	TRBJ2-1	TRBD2	CASSEYPSGRRDEQFF	TGTGCCAGCAGTGAATACCCTAGCGGGAGACGTGATGAGCAGTTCTTC
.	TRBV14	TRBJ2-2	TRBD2	CASSQREVAGELFF	TGTGCCAGCAGCCAGCGGGAGGTTGCCGGGGAGCTGTTTTTT
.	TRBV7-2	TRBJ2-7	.	CASSSAGAYEQYF	TGTGCCAGCAGCTCGGCCGGGGCCTACGAGCAGTACTTC
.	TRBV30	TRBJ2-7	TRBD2	CAWSGGGPSEQYF	TGTGCCTGGTCGGGGGGAGGGCCTAGTGAGCAGTACTTC